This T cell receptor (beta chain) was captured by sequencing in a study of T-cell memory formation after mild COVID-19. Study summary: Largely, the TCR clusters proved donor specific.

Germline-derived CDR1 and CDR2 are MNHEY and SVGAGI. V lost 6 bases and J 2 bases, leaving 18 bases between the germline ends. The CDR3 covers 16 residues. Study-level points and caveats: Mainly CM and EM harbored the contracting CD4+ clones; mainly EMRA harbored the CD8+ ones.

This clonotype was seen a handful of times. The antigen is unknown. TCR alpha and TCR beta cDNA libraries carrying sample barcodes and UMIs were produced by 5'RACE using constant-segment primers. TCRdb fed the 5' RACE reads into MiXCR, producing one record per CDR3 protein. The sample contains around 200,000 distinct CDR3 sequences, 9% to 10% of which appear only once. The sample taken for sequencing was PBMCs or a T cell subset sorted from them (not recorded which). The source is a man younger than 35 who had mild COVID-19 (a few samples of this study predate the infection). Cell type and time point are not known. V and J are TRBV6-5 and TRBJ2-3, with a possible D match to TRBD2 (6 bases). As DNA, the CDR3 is TGTGCCAGCAGCCCACGGGCGGGGTGGGTCACAGATACGCAGTATTTT. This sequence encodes CASSPRAGWVTDTQYF.